The next 13 T cell receptor beta chains were all read from a single sample in a study of blood T cells in healthy people across ages (dated by TCRdb to the mid-2010s). Libraries were constructed by 5' RACE. TCRdb lists the instrument as Illumina HiSeq 2500. The second PCR ran for roughly 6 to 11 cycles and used a J-beta primer mix along with a sample-barcoded 5' primer. TCRdb itself trimmed the public reads at Q25 with fastp, ran MiXCR and retained productive beta chains. Each CDR3 protein gets just one entry, which takes the most common genes and DNA from the rows behind it. In all, the sample holds about 780,000 distinct CDR3 sequences, and 46% of those were seen once. Jointly, the top ten make up about a sixth of the sample. Specimen: blood. The receptors were gathered from a man older than 75 in good health.

The V call is TRBV28, the J call TRBJ2-7; D gene unclear. CDR3 length equals 16 residues. V lost 5 bases and J 3 bases, leaving 20 bases between the germline ends. The V gene's germline CDR1 is MDHEN and CDR2 SYDVKM. The chain's CDR3 is CASSLVGNRFNYEQYF. Written as DNA, the CDR3 is TGTGCCAGCAGTCTCGTGGGGAATCGTTTTAACTACGAGCAGTACTTC.

This clonotype turned up a few times. This chain links TRBV20-1 with TRBJ2-1; D possibly corresponds to TRBD2 (5 bases). Matching the DNA end better, TRBJ2-7 makes the J call doubtful. Germline V CDR1 and CDR2: DFQATT, SNEGSKA (reference sequence). CDR3 size: 15 residues. CDR3 sequence reads: CSASASRNSYNEQYF. The CDR3 DNA follows: TGCAGTGCTAGCGCTAGCAGAAATTCCTACAATGAGCAGTACTTC.

This clonotype came up many times. This may arise from a read error, as a much more abundant clone is one base away. CDR3 loop: CSVNRGTEQYF. CDR3 DNA sequence: TGCAGCGTCAACAGGGGCACAGAGCAGTACTTC. The chain employs TRBV29-1 and TRBJ2-5, with TRBD1 matching over 7 bases. The CDR3 extends over 11 amino acids. Germline V gene data show CDR1 as SQVTM and CDR2 as ANQGSEA. Losses at the gene ends were 6 bases for V and 11 bases for J; bases not matched to a gene: 9.

The chain joins TRBV18 to TRBJ2-5; TRBD2 aligns across 7 bases. Germline CDR1 reads KGHSH; CDR2 reads LQKENI. V shed 3 bases and J 5 bases; nucleotides not matched to a gene: 6. This CDR3 comprises 14 residues. The CDR3 here is CASSPQRGRETQYF. The CDR3 bases are TGTGCCAGCTCACCGCAGCGGGGACGGGAGACCCAGTACTTC.

This clonotype was picked up a small number of times. The junction departs from germline at one end; a sequencing error may be responsible. The chain joins TRBV4-2 to TRBJ2-7; either TRBD1 or TRBD2 may fit D (5 bases each). Germline V lookup: CDR1 LGHNA, CDR2 YNFKEQ. The CDR3 covers 16 residues. DNA for the CDR3: TGTGCCAGCAGCGAAGAGGGATTGAGAGCGACAGATGAGCAGTACTTC. This translates into CASSEEGLRATDEQYF.

DNA for the CDR3: TGCAGTGCTAGATCCTTAGAGCGGGAACTAGCCAAAAACATTCAGTACTTC. Amino acid sequence: CSARSLERELAKNIQYF. The rearrangement joins TRBV20-1 to TRBJ2-4; the match to TRBD2 covers 7 bases. CDR3 size: 17 residues. CDR1 DFQATT and CDR2 SNEGSKA come from the germline V gene (reference sequence). The ends lost 2 bases at V and 0 bases at J; junction bases unmatched: 10.

To note about this clonotype: The CDR3 does not end in the conserved phenylalanine or tryptophan, so this is likely a read error. The chain recombines TRBV5-1 with TRBJ1-2; D unclear. The CDR3 runs to 13 residues. CDR1 and CDR2 (germline): SGHRS, YFSETQ. Trimming removed 5 bases at V and 6 bases at J, with 14 bases between. CDR3 in amino acids: CASSSTQEDGYTV. DNA of the CDR3: TGCGCCAGCAGTAGCACTCAAGAGGATGGCTACACCGTC.

This clonotype was counted only a few times. This chain connects TRBV7-2 to TRBJ2-3, with 14 bases aligning to TRBD2. Germline assignment: CDR1 SGHTA and CDR2 FQGNSA. The J segment lost 9 bases and the V segment lost 3 bases, leaving 8 bases of the junction unmatched. The CDR3 totals 16 residues. Here the CDR3 DNA reads TGTGCCAGCAGCTTCTCCGGGACTAGCGGGAGAGGCACGCAGTATTTT. Its protein is CASSFSGTSGRGTQYF.

The V and J genes are TRBV28 and TRBJ1-3; D not resolved. V gave up 7 bases and J gave up 4 bases, with 14 bases separating them. The germline CDR1 and CDR2 sequences are MDHEN and SYDVKM. The CDR3 runs to 14 residues. CDR3 loop: CASILGLRGNTIYF. The CDR3 DNA sequence: TGTGCCAGCATCTTGGGCCTGAGAGGAAACACCATATATTTT.

The table lists this clonotype with a few counts. The chain has TRBV7-3 and TRBJ2-3; 10 nucleotides line up with TRBD2. This CDR3 contains 14 residues. The trim removed 5 bases at V and 7 bases at J, leaving 6 bases unmatched. Germline CDR1 and CDR2: SGHTA and FQGTGA. This chain's CDR3 is CASSGSGRWNTQYF. Here the CDR3 DNA reads TGTGCCAGCAGCGGTAGCGGGAGGTGGAATACGCAGTATTTT.

The CDR3 sequence is CASSVGGSYYEQYF. The CDR3 nucleotides read TGTGCCAGCAGTGTGGGGGGCAGTTACTACGAGCAGTACTTC. The J gene is TRBJ2-7, the V gene TRBV12-3 or TRBV12-4; either TRBD1 or TRBD2 may supply D (6 bases each). Trimming removed 5 bases at V and 3 bases at J, with 14 bases between. The CDR3 covers 14 residues.

CDR3: CASSRPLTRGRDDEQFF. The CDR3 nucleotides read TGTGCCAGCAGTCGCCCCCTAACTAGAGGACGGGACGATGAGCAGTTCTTC. The J gene is TRBJ2-1, the V gene TRBV6-2 or TRBV6-3, with D possibly called TRBD1 or TRBD2 (5 bases each). The germline CDR1 and CDR2 sequences are MNHEY and SVGEGT. V lost 5 bases and J 8 bases, leaving 25 bases between the germline ends. This CDR3 is 17 amino acids long.

The chain uses TRBV25-1 and TRBJ1-1; D is possibly TRBD1 (6 bases). The V end lost 2 bases, the J end lost 0 bases, and 10 bases lay between the germline ends. This CDR3 has 15 amino acids. The germline gives CDR1 MGHDK, CDR2 SYGVNS. The CDR3 region is CASSETGYMNTEAFF. CDR3 sequence (DNA): TGTGCCAGCAGTGAAACAGGGTACATGAACACTGAAGCTTTCTTT.